The rows below give T cell receptor beta chains drawn from one sample of a study of T cell repertoires in cytomegalovirus infection. These TCRs' antigens remain unknown. TCRdb redid the calling of the reads with MiXCR, one entry per CDR3 protein. Here the sample spans some 500,000 distinct CDR3 sequences, roughly a third being singletons. The sample was cultured PBMCs, taken from culture after CMV antigen stimulation. These TCRs come from a human donor in good health (CMV status not recorded). Some clones in this sample may be carry-over from other donors' samples. Each CDR3 is given with its conserved first and last residue. A D gene is named only where the DNA matches it firmly. Clone size is not always given. Where it is, it says once, few, many or a class for expanded clones.

-,TRBV29-1,16,-,TRBJ1-1,CSVEGGGRRVNTEAFF,TGCAGCGTTGAAGGAGGGGGACGTAGGGTGAACACTGAAGCTTTCTTT
-,TRBV5-1,16,TRBD2,TRBJ2-3,CASSPAWDYFADTQYF,TGCGCCAGCAGCCCCGCCTGGGACTATTTTGCGGATACGCAGTATTTT
-,TRBV2,17,-,TRBJ1-1,CASSERAGTPMNTEAFF,TGTGCCAGCAGTGAAAGAGCAGGGACCCCCATGAACACTGAAGCTTTCTTT
-,TRBV9,15,-,TRBJ2-1,CASSEAGVTYNEQFF,TGTGCCAGCAGCGAGGCAGGGGTAACCTACAATGAGCAGTTCTTC
-,TRBV7-8,14,-,TRBJ2-1,CASSPYRVNNEQFF,TGTGCCAGCAGCCCGTACCGGGTGAACAATGAGCAGTTCTTC
many,TRBV7-9,16,TRBD1,TRBJ2-7,CASSLDRDRSSYEQYF,TGTGCCAGCAGCTTGGACCGGGACAGGAGCTCCTACGAGCAGTACTTC
-,TRBV29-1,13,-,TRBJ1-1,CSVEGRMNTEAFF,TGCAGCGTTGAGGGACGGATGAACACTGAAGCTTTCTTT
many,TRBV7-2,15,-,TRBJ1-5,CASSLGAVGNQPQHF,TGTGCCAGCAGCTTAGGGGCAGTGGGCAATCAGCCCCAGCATTTT
-,TRBV5-4,14,TRBD1,TRBJ2-5,CASSRTGAPETQYF,TGTGCCAGCAGCCGGACAGGGGCTCCGGAGACCCAGTACTTC
-,TRBV7-6,15,-,TRBJ2-7,CASSFAGSGSYEQYF,TGTGCCAGCAGCTTCGCGGGATCTGGCTCCTACGAGCAGTACTTC
-,TRBV4-2,17,TRBD1,TRBJ1-3,CASSQASGTGMGNTIYF,TGTGCCAGCAGCCAAGCGTCCGGGACAGGGATGGGAAACACCATATATTTT
-,TRBV12-3/TRBV12-4,16,TRBD1,TRBJ2-2,CASSSPGQGGTGELFF,TGTGCCAGCAGTTCACCGGGACAGGGAGGCACCGGGGAGCTGTTTTTT
few,TRBV20-1,13,-,TRBJ1-5,CSAGGGAGQPQHF,TGCAGTGCTGGGGGGGGCGCGGGGCAGCCCCAGCATTTT
-,TRBV6-1,14,-,TRBJ1-1,CASSYQGLNTEAFF,TGTGCCAGCAGTTATCAAGGGTTGAACACTGAAGCTTTCTTT
-,TRBV4-1,18,-,TRBJ1-3,CASSHPWTGGNSGNTIYF,TGCGCCAGCAGCCACCCCTGGACGGGGGGAAACTCTGGAAACACCATATATTTT
-,TRBV12-3/TRBV12-4,14,-,TRBJ1-6,CASSPQDSNSPLHF,TGTGCCAGCAGCCCTCAGGACAGTAATTCACCCCTCCACTTT
-,TRBV24-1,15,-,TRBJ2-6,CATSDRAPGANVLTF,TGTGCCACCAGTGATCGGGCGCCGGGGGCCAACGTCCTGACTTTC
medium-sized,TRBV7-2,16,-,TRBJ2-6,CASSLTPPSGANVLTF,TGTGCCAGCAGCTTGACTCCGCCCTCTGGGGCCAACGTCCTGACTTTC
-,TRBV12-3/TRBV12-4,17,TRBD1,TRBJ1-1,CASSLVSQGNRRTEAFF,TGTGCCAGCAGTTTAGTTTCACAGGGGAACAGACGCACTGAAGCTTTCTTT
few,TRBV14,16,TRBD2,TRBJ2-1,CASSQDSAGAYNEQFF,TGTGCCAGCAGCCAAGATTCGGCGGGAGCCTACAATGAGCAGTTCTTC